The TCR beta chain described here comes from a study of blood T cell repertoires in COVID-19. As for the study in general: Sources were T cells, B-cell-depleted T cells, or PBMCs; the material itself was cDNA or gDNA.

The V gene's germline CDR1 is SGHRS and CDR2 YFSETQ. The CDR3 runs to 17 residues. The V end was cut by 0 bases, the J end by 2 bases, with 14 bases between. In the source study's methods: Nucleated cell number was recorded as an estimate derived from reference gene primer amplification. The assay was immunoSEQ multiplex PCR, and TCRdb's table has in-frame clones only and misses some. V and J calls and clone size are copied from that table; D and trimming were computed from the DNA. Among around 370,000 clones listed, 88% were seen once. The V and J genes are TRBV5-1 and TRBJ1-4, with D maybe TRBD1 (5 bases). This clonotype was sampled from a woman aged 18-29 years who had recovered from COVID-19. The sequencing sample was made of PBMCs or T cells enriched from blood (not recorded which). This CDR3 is CASSLGQGYWTNEKLFF. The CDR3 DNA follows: TGCGCCAGCAGCTTGGGGCAGGGCTATTGGACTAATGAAAAACTGTTTTTT.